A selection of T cell receptor beta chains follows, all from one sample in a study of neurological immune-mediated disorders. TCRdb called the 5' RACE reads again in MiXCR, with one record for every CDR3 protein. The data show 36,000 or so distinct CDR3 sequences, around a tenth seen once. Sequenced: PBMCs. Receptors originate from a woman in her 30s with HTLV-1-associated myelopathy (HAM/TSP). CDR3s include the opening cysteine and the closing phenylalanine or tryptophan. The order of the fields is clone size, V gene, J gene, D gene, CDR3 protein, CDR3 DNA. The D gene is left open where the match is weak. A row's size may be missing; if present it is once, few, many or a size class.

clone size: many
V gene: TRBV27
J gene: TRBJ1-2
D gene: -
CDR3 protein: CASRRQDYGYTF
CDR3 DNA: TGTGCCAGCCGGCGACAGGACTATGGCTACACCTTC

clone size: many
V gene: TRBV20-1
J gene: TRBJ1-6
D gene: -
CDR3 protein: CSATEAPHSPLHF
CDR3 DNA: TGCAGTGCTACAGAAGCCCCCCATTCACCCCTCCACTTT

clone size: many
V gene: TRBV3-1
J gene: TRBJ1-1
D gene: TRBD1
CDR3 protein: CASSYRGLSTEAFF
CDR3 DNA: TGTGCCAGCAGTTACAGGGGGCTGAGCACTGAAGCTTTCTTT

clone size: many
V gene: TRBV20-1
J gene: TRBJ1-1
D gene: -
CDR3 protein: CSAKNRVRTEAFF
CDR3 DNA: TGCAGTGCTAAGAACAGGGTACGGACTGAAGCTTTCTTT

clone size: many
V gene: TRBV5-4
J gene: TRBJ2-1
D gene: TRBD1
CDR3 protein: CASSSRDRRAYNEQFF
CDR3 DNA: TGTGCCAGCAGCTCCCGGGACAGGAGGGCCTACAATGAGCAGTTCTTC

clone size: many
V gene: TRBV20-1
J gene: TRBJ2-7
D gene: TRBD1
CDR3 protein: CSARAGGERYEQYF
CDR3 DNA: TGCAGTGCTAGAGCAGGGGGAGAAAGGTACGAGCAGTACTTC

clone size: many
V gene: TRBV5-1
J gene: TRBJ1-2
D gene: -
CDR3 protein: CASSLAGVDNYGYTF
CDR3 DNA: TGCGCCAGCAGCTTGGCCGGGGTGGATAACTATGGCTACACCTTC

clone size: many
V gene: TRBV2
J gene: TRBJ1-5
D gene: TRBD1
CDR3 protein: CASSLGQGRNQPQHF
CDR3 DNA: TGTGCCAGCAGTCTGGGACAGGGAAGAAATCAGCCCCAGCATTTT

clone size: -
V gene: TRBV5-5
J gene: TRBJ1-5
D gene: -
CDR3 protein: CASSLGLQGRQPQHF
CDR3 DNA: TGTGCCAGCAGCTTGGGGCTGCAGGGGAGACAGCCCCAGCATTTT

clone size: many
V gene: TRBV20-1
J gene: TRBJ2-7
D gene: -
CDR3 protein: CSAKDSDSSYEQYF
CDR3 DNA: TGCAGTGCTAAGGACAGCGATAGCTCCTACGAGCAGTACTTC

clone size: many
V gene: TRBV15
J gene: TRBJ2-2
D gene: TRBD1
CDR3 protein: CASARDRLFGELFF
CDR3 DNA: TGTGCCAGCGCCCGGGACAGGCTATTCGGGGAGCTGTTTTTT

clone size: many
V gene: TRBV20-1
J gene: TRBJ1-1
D gene: -
CDR3 protein: CSASPLNTEAFF
CDR3 DNA: TGCAGTGCTAGTCCGTTGAACACTGAAGCTTTCTTT

clone size: many
V gene: TRBV5-1
J gene: TRBJ2-1
D gene: TRBD2
CDR3 protein: CASSYGGLAAYNEQFF
CDR3 DNA: TGCGCCAGCAGCTACGGGGGACTAGCGGCCTACAATGAGCAGTTCTTC

clone size: -
V gene: TRBV20-1
J gene: TRBJ2-3
D gene: -
CDR3 protein: CSVRPTPVRKVGTQYF
CDR3 DNA: TGCAGTGTTAGACCTACCCCAGTCAGAAAAGTGGGTACGCAGTATTTT

clone size: many
V gene: TRBV20-1
J gene: TRBJ1-6
D gene: -
CDR3 protein: CSALGQDNSYNSPLHF
CDR3 DNA: TGCAGTGCTCTTGGGCAGGACAACTCCTATAATTCACCCCTCCACTTT

clone size: many
V gene: TRBV6-5
J gene: TRBJ2-1
D gene: -
CDR3 protein: CASNPQGVGSYNEQFF
CDR3 DNA: TGTGCCAGCAACCCCCAGGGAGTGGGCTCCTACAATGAGCAGTTCTTC

clone size: many
V gene: TRBV7-2
J gene: TRBJ2-1
D gene: -
CDR3 protein: CASSPRYNEQFF
CDR3 DNA: TGTGCCAGCAGTCCCCGCTACAATGAGCAGTTCTTC

clone size: -
V gene: TRBV7-8
J gene: TRBJ2-1
D gene: TRBD2
CDR3 protein: CASSLWTSGVNNEQFF
CDR3 DNA: TGTGCCAGCAGCTTGTGGACTAGCGGGGTAAACAATGAGCAGTTCTTC

clone size: many
V gene: TRBV5-1
J gene: TRBJ1-1
D gene: -
CDR3 protein: CASSLEMFNTEAFF
CDR3 DNA: TGCGCCAGCAGCTTGGAGATGTTCAACACTGAAGCTTTCTTT

clone size: many
V gene: TRBV6-5
J gene: TRBJ1-3
D gene: TRBD1
CDR3 protein: CASSYGQGGNTIYF
CDR3 DNA: TGTGCCAGCAGTTACGGACAGGGCGGAAACACCATATATTTT

clone size: few
V gene: TRBV5-1
J gene: TRBJ1-4
D gene: TRBD1
CDR3 protein: CASSTGDNEKLFF
CDR3 DNA: TGCGCCAGTTCGACAGGGGACAATGAAAAACTGTTTTTT

clone size: many
V gene: TRBV5-1
J gene: TRBJ1-2
D gene: -
CDR3 protein: CARSPGTLYGYTF
CDR3 DNA: TGCGCCAGGTCTCCCGGGACACTTTATGGCTACACCTTC

clone size: -
V gene: TRBV5-1
J gene: TRBJ2-4
D gene: -
CDR3 protein: CASSFANGAIQYF
CDR3 DNA: TGCGCCAGCAGCTTCGCCAATGGGGCCATTCAGTACTTC

clone size: many
V gene: TRBV20-1
J gene: TRBJ2-3
D gene: TRBD2
CDR3 protein: CSARDGRGASDTQYF
CDR3 DNA: TGCAGTGCTAGAGATGGGCGGGGGGCATCAGATACGCAGTATTTT

clone size: many
V gene: TRBV7-9
J gene: TRBJ2-7
D gene: TRBD1
CDR3 protein: CASSLAGTAHTYEQYF
CDR3 DNA: TGTGCCAGCAGCTTAGCGGGGACAGCGCATACCTACGAGCAGTACTTC

clone size: many
V gene: TRBV20-1
J gene: TRBJ1-1
D gene: -
CDR3 protein: CSAGGDSAMNTEAFF
CDR3 DNA: TGCAGTGCTGGAGGCGACAGCGCCATGAACACTGAAGCTTTCTTT

clone size: few
V gene: TRBV4-2
J gene: TRBJ2-3
D gene: -
CDR3 protein: CASSHIAEDTQYF
CDR3 DNA: TGTGCCAGCAGCCATATAGCAGAGGATACGCAGTATTTT

clone size: few
V gene: TRBV18
J gene: TRBJ1-1
D gene: -
CDR3 protein: CASSPQGGRGTEAFF
CDR3 DNA: TGTGCCAGCTCACCCCAAGGAGGGAGGGGAACTGAAGCTTTCTTT

clone size: many
V gene: TRBV5-1
J gene: TRBJ1-1
D gene: TRBD1
CDR3 protein: CASSLAGGQVSEAFF
CDR3 DNA: TGCGCCAGCAGCTTGGCAGGGGGACAAGTCTCTGAAGCTTTCTTT

clone size: many
V gene: TRBV6-5
J gene: TRBJ2-7
D gene: TRBD1
CDR3 protein: CASSPTGPGEQYF
CDR3 DNA: TGTGCCAGCAGCCCGACAGGGCCCGGGGAGCAGTACTTC

clone size: many
V gene: TRBV10-3
J gene: TRBJ1-1
D gene: -
CDR3 protein: CAISAQRKIGDTEAFF
CDR3 DNA: TGTGCCATCAGCGCACAAAGAAAAATCGGGGACACTGAAGCTTTCTTT

clone size: many
V gene: TRBV5-1
J gene: TRBJ1-1
D gene: -
CDR3 protein: CASSLTGRGSTEAFF
CDR3 DNA: TGCGCCAGCAGCTTGACCGGGAGGGGGAGCACTGAAGCTTTCTTT

clone size: many
V gene: TRBV20-1
J gene: TRBJ2-1
D gene: -
CDR3 protein: CSARATFGGDNSYNEQFF
CDR3 DNA: TGCAGTGCTAGAGCCACCTTTGGGGGGGACAACTCCTACAATGAGCAGTTCTTC

clone size: -
V gene: TRBV6-4
J gene: TRBJ2-3
D gene: TRBD2
CDR3 protein: CASSDSTAGAGTDTQYF
CDR3 DNA: TGTGCCAGCAGTGACTCCACAGCGGGGGCTGGCACAGATACGCAGTATTTT

clone size: many
V gene: TRBV5-1
J gene: TRBJ2-7
D gene: -
CDR3 protein: CASSLDDRGPGEQYF
CDR3 DNA: TGCGCCAGCAGCTTGGACGATAGGGGACCTGGTGAGCAGTACTTC

clone size: -
V gene: TRBV5-1
J gene: TRBJ1-1
D gene: -
CDR3 protein: CASSLQLRSNTEDFF
CDR3 DNA: TGCGCCAGTAGCTTACAGTTGAGATCGAACACTGAAGATTTCTTT

clone size: many
V gene: TRBV20-1
J gene: TRBJ2-5
D gene: TRBD2
CDR3 protein: CSARDWGIGGGAQETQYF
CDR3 DNA: TGCAGTGCTAGAGATTGGGGAATCGGCGGGGGGGCCCAAGAGACCCAGTACTTC

clone size: many
V gene: TRBV5-1
J gene: TRBJ2-3
D gene: -
CDR3 protein: CASSLELADTQYF
CDR3 DNA: TGCGCCAGCAGCTTGGAACTTGCAGATACGCAGTATTTT

clone size: many
V gene: TRBV5-5
J gene: TRBJ2-1
D gene: -
CDR3 protein: CASSLEYAFGQVPHEQFF
CDR3 DNA: TGTGCCAGCAGCTTGGAGTATGCGTTTGGACAAGTCCCCCATGAGCAGTTCTTC

clone size: many
V gene: TRBV20-1
J gene: TRBJ1-2
D gene: -
CDR3 protein: CSARDTTGDYGYTF
CDR3 DNA: TGCAGTGCTAGAGACACGACAGGCGACTATGGCTACACCTTC

clone size: many
V gene: TRBV20-1
J gene: TRBJ2-1
D gene: TRBD2
CDR3 protein: CSARDGTSGYNEQFF
CDR3 DNA: TGCAGTGCTAGAGATGGGACTAGCGGGTACAATGAGCAGTTCTTC

clone size: many
V gene: TRBV6-1
J gene: TRBJ2-5
D gene: TRBD2
CDR3 protein: CASITNWGGGETQYF
CDR3 DNA: TGTGCCAGCATCACCAATTGGGGGGGAGGAGAGACCCAGTACTTC

clone size: many
V gene: TRBV6-4
J gene: TRBJ2-2
D gene: -
CDR3 protein: CASSDSGFHTGELFF
CDR3 DNA: TGTGCCAGCAGTGACTCTGGATTTCACACCGGGGAGCTGTTTTTT

clone size: many
V gene: TRBV6-1
J gene: TRBJ2-1
D gene: TRBD2
CDR3 protein: CASRDLAGGRFGEQFF
CDR3 DNA: TGTGCCAGCAGAGATTTAGCGGGGGGGCGTTTTGGTGAGCAGTTCTTC

clone size: many
V gene: TRBV20-1
J gene: TRBJ1-1
D gene: TRBD1
CDR3 protein: CSATLTGARTEAFF
CDR3 DNA: TGCAGTGCTACCCTAACAGGGGCGCGGACTGAAGCTTTCTTT

clone size: many
V gene: TRBV12-3/TRBV12-4
J gene: TRBJ2-7
D gene: -
CDR3 protein: CASSFGVTYEQYF
CDR3 DNA: TGTGCCAGCAGTTTTGGGGTTACCTACGAGCAGTACTTC

clone size: -
V gene: TRBV5-1
J gene: TRBJ2-3
D gene: TRBD2
CDR3 protein: CASSSGTTKTDTQYF
CDR3 DNA: TGCGCCAGCAGCTCCGGGACTACGAAAACAGATACGCAGTATTTT

clone size: -
V gene: TRBV5-1
J gene: TRBJ2-7
D gene: -
CDR3 protein: CASSPDLGEIYEQYF
CDR3 DNA: TGCGCCAGCAGCCCAGACCTGGGGGAGATCTACGAGCAGTACTTC